A single sample is the source of the 19 T cell receptor beta chains below, sequenced in a study of neurological immune-mediated disorders (dated by TCRdb to the late 2010s). Libraries were prepared through 5' RACE. These reads were obtained on an Illumina HiSeq 2500. TCRdb handled the public reads itself, with Q25 trimming in fastp and clone calling in MiXCR, and kept productive beta chains. Identical CDR3 protein sequences are pooled into one entry, listed with their most common genes and DNA. The sample table records about 27,000 distinct CDR3 sequences; more than 2.5% of these occur just once. 6% to 7.5% of the sample lies in the top ten. What was sequenced was PBMCs. The receptors derive from a woman in her twenties or thirties with multiple sclerosis.

Only a few counts were recorded for this clonotype. V usage is TRBV12-3 or TRBV12-4 and J usage is TRBJ1-4, with no clear D. Trimming cost V 8 bases and J 4 bases, with 11 bases left between them. The CDR3 runs to 13 residues. For the CDR3, the DNA is TGTGCCAGCTCCTCTGTTGATAATGAAAAACTGTTTTTT. This codes for CASSSVDNEKLFF.

This clonotype was detected many times. The chain employs TRBV3-1 and TRBJ1-4; D is uncertain. This CDR3 contains 14 residues. The germline V and J ends were trimmed by 1 base and 4 bases, with 7 bases remaining between them. The germline V gene encodes CDR1 LGHDT and CDR2 YNNKEL (reference sequence). CDR3 coding DNA: TGTGCCAGCAGCCAAGCTGGAAGTAATGAAAAACTGTTTTTT. Its protein is CASSQAGSNEKLFF.

This clonotype was seen repeatedly, ten times or more. The V and J genes are TRBV7-9 and TRBJ1-5; unclear D gene. The ends were cut back, 1 base at V and 6 bases at J, with 4 bases in the middle. The V gene's germline CDR1 is SEHNR and CDR2 FQNEAQ (reference sequence). The CDR3 sequence is 12 residues long. The CDR3 spells CASSLDSQPQHF. The CDR3 DNA reads TGTGCCAGCAGCTTAGATAGTCAGCCCCAGCATTTT. Full variable domain (outside the CDR3, taken from reference TRBV7-9 and TRBJ1-5): DTGVSQNPRHKITKRGQNVTFRCDPISEHNRLYWYRQTLGQGPEFLTYFQNEAQLEKSRLLSDRFSAERPKGSFSTLEIQRTEQGDSAMYLCASSLDSQPQHFGDGTRLSIL.

This clonotype occurred many times. This chain connects TRBV6-1 to TRBJ2-1; D not certain. Trimming took 6 bases from V and 7 from J, leaving 22 bases between them. CDR3 length: 16 residues. Per the germline V gene, CDR1 is MNHNS and CDR2 is SASEGT. As DNA, the CDR3 is TGTGCCAGCAGCGGGTTCATGACTGCTCTTTGGAATGAGCAGTTCTTC. Its protein product is CASSGFMTALWNEQFF.

This clonotype was seen at least ten times. The chain links TRBV4-2 to TRBJ1-4; D gene uncertain. This CDR3 comprises 14 residues. Germline values: CDR1 LGHNA, CDR2 YNFKEQ. Trimming removed 2 bases from V and 0 bases from J, with 4 bases in between. In nucleotides, the CDR3 is TGTGCCAGCAGCCAACAGGCAACTAATGAAAAACTGTTTTTT. It specifies CASSQQATNEKLFF.

In this sample, this clonotype turned up a few times. The CDR3 loop is CASSSGRGGNTEAFF. CDR3 bases: TGTGCCAGCAGCTCTGGGCGGGGGGGAAACACTGAAGCTTTCTTT. The rearrangement joins TRBV7-9 to TRBJ1-1; D is possibly TRBD1 (5 bases). V lost 4 bases to trimming and J lost 2 bases, with 14 bases between them. The CDR3 runs to 15 residues. Germline loops: CDR1 SEHNR, CDR2 FQNEAQ (reference sequence).

This clonotype was counted ten times or more. The rearrangement joins TRBV20-1 to TRBJ2-6; D ambiguous. The V end was cut by 2 bases, the J end by 2 bases, with 7 bases between. The germline CDR1 and CDR2 sequences are DFQATT and SNEGSKA (reference sequence). The CDR3 covers 14 residues. For the CDR3, the DNA is TGCAGTGCTAGAACCCGGGCTGGGGCCAACGTCCTGACTTTC. Translation gives CSARTRAGANVLTF.

This clonotype was detected many times. The rearrangement links TRBV6-2 or TRBV6-3 to TRBJ1-2; D is uncertain. The CDR3 runs to 14 residues. CDR1 MNHEY and CDR2 SVGEGT come from the germline V gene. The V end was cut by 4 bases, the J end by 4 bases, with 13 bases between. Here the CDR3 DNA reads TGTGCCAGCAGTTCCGGACCGACTGTCTATGGCTACACCTTC. As protein: CASSSGPTVYGYTF.

This chain uses TRBV7-2 with TRBJ2-7; D not certain. Deletions cut 1 base from V and 0 bases from J, with 1 base between. The CDR3 totals 12 residues. The germline V gene has CDR1 SGHTA and CDR2 FQGNSA. The CDR3 spells CASSLVSYEQYF. CDR3 nucleotides: TGTGCCAGCAGCTTAGTCTCCTACGAGCAGTACTTC. The full variable domain, rest sourced from reference TRBV7-2 and TRBJ2-7, is GAGVSQSPSNKVTEKGKDVELRCDPISGHTALYWYRQSLGQGLEFLIYFQGNSAPDKSGLPSDRFSAERTGGSVSTLTIQRTQQEDSAVYLCASSLVSYEQYFGPGTRLTVT.

The sample holds many counts of this clonotype. This chain connects TRBV7-6 to TRBJ2-3; 8 positions match TRBD2. This CDR3 spans 15 amino acids. The V segment lost 5 bases and the J segment 7 bases; nucleotides outside the gene matches: 11. The germline V gene encodes CDR1 SGHVS and CDR2 FNYEAQ. The DNA of the CDR3 is TGTGCCAGCAGCCCCGACTGGACTAGCTCCAATACGCAGTATTTT. Amino acid sequence: CASSPDWTSSNTQYF.

This clonotype has a count of ten or more. The chain uses TRBV6-5 and TRBJ1-2; D is unclear. There are 14 residues in the CDR3. The V end lost 6 bases, the J end lost 4 bases, and 15 bases lay between the germline ends. Germline V gene sequence: CDR1 MNHEY, CDR2 SVGAGI. Here the CDR3 reads CASRYNSGGYGYTF. The CDR3 DNA follows: TGTGCCAGCAGATACAACAGTGGAGGCTATGGCTACACCTTC.

This clonotype was recorded many times. This chain links TRBV2 with TRBJ2-5; 9 bases line up with TRBD2. Germline trimming cut 2 bases from V and 5 bases from J; bases unmatched to any gene: 9. Germline CDR1 SNHLY, CDR2 FYNNEI. The CDR3 contains 16 residues. CDR3 protein: CASSESPSGDSETQYF. The CDR3 DNA is TGTGCCAGCAGTGAATCTCCTAGCGGGGACTCGGAGACCCAGTACTTC.

This clonotype appeared many times. The rearrangement uses TRBV27 and TRBJ2-4; D is possibly TRBD1 or TRBD2 (6 bases each). Between the trimmed V and J ends, which lost 4 bases and 3 bases, there was a span of 13 bases. The CDR3 covers 15 residues. Germline V lookup: CDR1 MNHEY, CDR2 SMNVEV (reference sequence). The CDR3 spells CASSSSGAGKNIQYF. The CDR3 coding sequence is TGTGCCAGCAGTTCCTCGGGGGCCGGCAAAAACATTCAGTACTTC.

This clonotype was seen at least ten times. V gene TRBV12-3 or TRBV12-4 combines with J gene TRBJ1-5; maybe TRBD1 (6 bases). This CDR3 has 15 residues. Trimming took off 6 bases at V and 3 bases at J, with 15 bases between the two ends. This chain's CDR3 is CASSKTGNYNQPQHF. The CDR3 bases are TGTGCCAGCAGCAAGACAGGAAATTACAATCAGCCCCAGCATTTT.

This clonotype has ten or more counts. The V and J genes are TRBV20-1 and TRBJ2-5; D may be TRBD1 (5 bases). Germline lookup yields CDR1 DFQATT and CDR2 SNEGSKA (reference sequence). V lost 0 bases and J 2 bases, leaving 19 bases between the germline ends. The CDR3 consists of 17 residues. CDR3 loop: CSARDRSGKMRQETQYF. As DNA, the CDR3 is TGCAGTGCTAGAGATCGGTCAGGGAAGATGAGGCAAGAGACCCAGTACTTC.

This clonotype was seen only a few times. This chain links TRBV7-8 with TRBJ2-3, with D perhaps matching TRBD1 (5 bases). The germline gives CDR1 SGHVS, CDR2 FQNEAQ. The CDR3 has 15 residues. V lost 3 bases, J lost 0 bases, and 10 bases lay in between. The DNA of the CDR3 is TGTGCCAGCAGCTTTTCAGGGTCTAGCACAGATACGCAGTATTTT. This encodes CASSFSGSSTDTQYF.

The rearrangement joins TRBV7-2 to TRBJ2-3; TRBD2 agrees at 9 bases. Unmatched junction bases numbered 12, after V lost 2 bases and J lost 3 bases. The germline V gene encodes CDR1 SGHTA and CDR2 FQGNSA. CDR3 length equals 18 residues. In DNA form, the CDR3 reads TGTGCCAGCAGCTTAAAGACGGCGGGAGGGCCTTCGACAGATACGCAGTATTTT. This encodes CASSLKTAGGPSTDTQYF.

This clonotype was found many times. The V gene is TRBV20-1, the J gene TRBJ2-2, with 16 bases aligning to TRBD2. Germline-derived CDR1 and CDR2 are DFQATT and SNEGSKA (reference sequence). The CDR3 is made up of 16 amino acids. Unmatched junction bases numbered 3, after V lost 2 bases and J lost 6 bases. CDR3 protein: CSARPGTSGRAGELFF. Written as DNA, the CDR3 is TGCAGTGCTAGACCAGGGACTAGCGGGAGGGCCGGGGAGCTGTTTTTT.

This clonotype was detected many times. CDR3 nucleotides: TGTGCCAGCAGCCTCGGGGGGCGTCGCTCCTACAATGAGCAGTTCTTC. It yields the protein CASSLGGRRSYNEQFF. The rearrangement links TRBV4-2 to TRBJ2-1, with D possibly being TRBD2 (7 bases). From germline, CDR1 is LGHNA and CDR2 YNFKEQ. The CDR3 is 16 amino acids. V gave up 4 bases and J gave up 0 bases, with 13 bases separating them.